These 27 T cell receptor beta chains were all obtained from the same sample, sequenced in a study of identical twins. TCRdb reprocessed the 5' RACE reads with MiXCR, giving one entry per CDR3 protein. The sample records about 530,000 distinct CDR3 sequences, more than 20% being singletons. These records were also assigned to another study, of yellow fever vaccine responses in identical twins.

Sequences were obtained from CD4+ T cells sorted from blood. These receptor sequences come from a young woman in good health.

J is TRBJ2-2 and V is TRBV12-3 or TRBV12-4; maybe TRBD1 (5 bases). V was cut by 6 bases and J by 5 bases, with 16 bases left in between. The CDR3 is 15 amino acids. The CDR3 nucleotides read TGTGCCAGCAGCCCGTGGCAGGGCCGGACCGGGGAGCTGTTTTTT. This sequence encodes CASSPWQGRTGELFF.

This chain connects TRBV5-1 to TRBJ1-5; D remains unclear. V lost 4 bases, J lost 0 bases, and 20 bases lay in between. Germline CDR1 reads SGHRS; CDR2 reads YFSETQ. This CDR3 is 18 amino acids long. The CDR3 DNA reads as TGCGCCAGCAGCCTGATGGGAAGCGGGCCCTATAGCAATCAGCCCCAGCATTTT. Its protein is CASSLMGSGPYSNQPQHF.

The V gene is TRBV20-1, the J gene TRBJ1-3, with D maybe TRBD1 (5 bases). CDR3 length: 14 amino acids. V gave up 3 bases and J gave up 3 bases, with 12 bases separating them. Per germline, CDR1 DFQATT and CDR2 SNEGSKA (reference sequence). CDR3 loop: CSASQGIVGNTIYF. The CDR3 DNA reads TGCAGTGCTAGCCAGGGTATAGTTGGAAACACCATATATTTT.

This rearrangement joins TRBV2 to TRBJ1-2; D possibly corresponds to TRBD1 (6 bases). This CDR3 has 13 residues. Germline V lookup: CDR1 SNHLY, CDR2 FYNNEI. Trimming took off 8 bases at V and 5 bases at J, with 15 bases between the two ends. The CDR3 nucleotides are TGTGCCAGCGTCCGTGAAGGGGGGTATGGCTACACCTTC. Translating gives CASVREGGYGYTF. Full variable domain (remainder filled in from reference TRBV2 and TRBJ1-2): EPEVTQTPSHQVTQMGQEVILRCVPISNHLYFYWYRQILGQKVEFLVSFYNNEISEKSEIFDDQFSVERPDGSNFTLKIRSTKLEDSAMYFCASVREGGYGYTFGSGTRLTVV.

This clonotype was picked up a small number of times. The chain carries TRBV5-1 and TRBJ2-1, with unresolved D. CDR3 size: 14 residues. Trimming took off 4 bases at V and 6 bases at J, with 14 bases between the two ends. Germline V gives CDR1 SGHRS, CDR2 YFSETQ. The CDR3 spells CASSPPSSSNEQFF. Here the CDR3 DNA reads TGCGCCAGCAGCCCTCCGTCGTCAAGCAATGAGCAGTTCTTC.

A few counts support this clonotype. The genes are TRBV10-3 and TRBJ1-2; tentative D call: TRBD1 (5 bases). Germline CDR1 and CDR2: ENHRY and SYGVKD. This CDR3 spans 15 amino acids. With 2 bases removed from V and 6 bases from J, the gap between germline ends came to 16 bases. The CDR3: CAISEVHRPTDGYTF. The CDR3 DNA reads as TGTGCCATCAGTGAGGTGCACAGGCCCACAGATGGCTACACCTTC.

This sequence joins TRBV6-1 and TRBJ2-7, with a weak D call TRBD2 (6 bases). Trimming pared 3 bases from V and 0 bases from J, leaving 18 bases between. The CDR3 is made up of 17 amino acids. CDR1 is MNHNS and CDR2 is SASEGT in the germline V gene. This CDR3 is CASSDGPWRVNSYEQYF. The CDR3 DNA follows: TGTGCCAGCAGTGATGGACCCTGGAGGGTGAACTCCTACGAGCAGTACTTC.

CDR3: CASSGQGQTEAFF. CDR3 nucleotide sequence: TGTGCCAGCAGTGGCCAGGGACAAACTGAAGCTTTCTTT. The chain has TRBV6-6 and TRBJ1-1; D possibly corresponds to TRBD1 (6 bases). V was cut by 5 bases and J by 5 bases, with 12 bases left in between. CDR1 is MNHNY, CDR2 SVGAGI, per germline (reference sequence). This CDR3 region has 13 residues.

This clonotype has only a few counts. The J gene is TRBJ2-5, the V gene TRBV20-1; D may match TRBD1 or TRBD2 (6 bases each). Trimming stripped 0 bases from V and 5 bases from J, with 13 bases between. Germline CDR1 is DFQATT and CDR2 is SNEGSKA (reference sequence). The CDR3 has 14 amino acids. The CDR3 sequence is CSARERGRRETQYF. Here the CDR3 DNA reads TGCAGTGCTAGAGAACGGGGGCGGCGGGAGACCCAGTACTTC.

The rearrangement links TRBV27 to TRBJ2-7; the match to TRBD1 covers 8 bases. Germline lookup yields CDR1 MNHEY and CDR2 SMNVEV (reference sequence). The CDR3 covers 16 residues. Trimming took 4 bases from V and 0 from J; bases not matched to a gene: 8. The CDR3 spells CASSSGQGLPSYEQYF. DNA of the CDR3: TGTGCCAGCAGTTCCGGACAGGGCCTTCCCTCCTACGAGCAGTACTTC.

V gene TRBV7-9 combines with J gene TRBJ2-1; TRBD2 agrees at 8 bases. The CDR3 covers 15 residues. Trimming at V came to 4 bases and at J to 4 bases, leaving 6 bases not matched to a gene. Looked up from germline, CDR1 is SEHNR and CDR2 is FQNEAQ (reference sequence). CDR3 sequence (DNA): TGTGCCAGCAGCTCCCTAACTAGCGGTTACAATGAGCAGTTCTTC. Translation: CASSSLTSGYNEQFF.

This clonotype was observed a handful of times. The genes are TRBV12-3 or TRBV12-4 and TRBJ1-6, with TRBD1 identical over 10 bases. Trimming took 6 bases from V and 7 from J; bases not matched to a gene: 6. The CDR3 is 15 amino acids. CDR3 protein: CASRPRQGANSPLHF. The CDR3 DNA reads as TGTGCCAGCAGACCGAGACAGGGGGCAAATTCACCCCTCCACTTT.

V and J are TRBV19 and TRBJ2-2; no firm D call. V dropped 2 bases and J dropped 8 bases, with 3 bases sitting between them. CDR1 and CDR2 from the germline V gene are LNHDA and SQIVND (reference sequence). The CDR3 extends over 11 amino acids. The CDR3 protein is CASSIYGELFF. The CDR3 DNA is TGTGCCAGTAGTATATATGGGGAGCTGTTTTTT. The complete variable domain, with remaining parts taken from reference TRBV19 and TRBJ2-2, reads DGGITQSPKYLFRKEGQNVTLSCEQNLNHDAMYWYRQDPGQGLRLIYYSQIVNDFQKGDIAEGYSVSREKKESFPLTVTSAQKNPTAFYLCASSIYGELFFGEGSRLTVL.

This clonotype occurred a few times. The V call is TRBV3-1, the J call TRBJ2-1, with a tentative D call TRBD2 (5 bases). There are 16 residues in the CDR3. The germline V gene encodes CDR1 LGHDT and CDR2 YNNKEL (reference sequence). V was shortened by 1 base and J by 7 bases, with 17 bases between the two germline ends. The CDR3 here is CASSQGPGSPPNEQFF. CDR3 nucleotide sequence: TGTGCCAGCAGCCAAGGACCGGGGTCCCCTCCTAATGAGCAGTTCTTC.

This clonotype was seen a handful of times. The chain employs TRBV10-3 and TRBJ2-1, with 11 positions matching TRBD2. V was clipped by 10 bases and J by 0 bases; unmatched bases: 14. Germline lookup yields CDR1 ENHRY and CDR2 SYGVKD. This CDR3 is 18 amino acids long. The CDR3 sequence is CATATGLAASSSYNEQFF. CDR3 DNA: TGTGCCACCGCGACGGGACTAGCGGCCTCCAGCTCCTACAATGAGCAGTTCTTC.

This chain links TRBV18 with TRBJ1-1; D is ambiguous. Germline CDR1 is KGHSH and CDR2 is LQKENI. Trimming removed 1 base at V and 5 bases at J, with 17 bases between. The CDR3 runs 16 residues. The CDR3 loop reads CASSPQAGPRWTEAFF. In DNA form, the CDR3 reads TGTGCCAGCTCACCACAAGCGGGCCCGCGATGGACTGAAGCTTTCTTT.

V gene TRBV3-1 combines with J gene TRBJ1-2; unclear D gene. V was trimmed by 5 bases and J by 2 bases, leaving 9 bases between them. There are 13 residues in the CDR3. CDR1 and CDR2 (germline): LGHDT, YNNKEL (reference sequence). The DNA of the CDR3 is TGTGCCAGCAGCACACAGCCGAACTATGGCTACACCTTC. Its translation is CASSTQPNYGYTF. Full variable domain (missing parts from reference TRBV3-1 and TRBJ1-2): DTAVSQTPKYLVTQMGNDKSIKCEQNLGHDTMYWYKQDSKKFLKIMFSYNNKELIINETVPNRFSPKSPDKAHLNLHINSLELGDSAVYFCASSTQPNYGYTFGSGTRLTVV.

This chain uses TRBV6-1 with TRBJ1-1, with D perhaps matching TRBD1 (6 bases). From germline, CDR1 is MNHNS and CDR2 SASEGT. Between the trimmed V and J ends, which lost 5 bases and 0 bases, there was a span of 16 bases. The CDR3 has 16 amino acids. CDR3 nucleotides: TGTGCCAGCAGTAGAGACTGGACAGCCATGAACACTGAAGCTTTCTTT. Translation gives CASSRDWTAMNTEAFF.

J is TRBJ2-1 and V is TRBV11-2; 16 positions match TRBD2. Germline V gene lookup returns CDR1 SGHAT and CDR2 FQNNGV. This CDR3 spans 17 amino acids. With 5 bases clipped from V and 8 bases from J, the junction kept 9 bases outside the gene matches. The CDR3 sequence is CASSPSPGLAGGYEQFF. In nucleotides, the CDR3 is TGTGCCAGCAGCCCCTCCCCGGGACTAGCGGGGGGGTATGAGCAGTTCTTC.

The chain links TRBV24-1 to TRBJ2-1, with D perhaps matching TRBD1 (6 bases). Germline values: CDR1 KGHDR, CDR2 SFDVKD. V was pared by 0 bases and J by 5 bases, with 16 bases between. This CDR3 has 17 amino acids. This CDR3 reads CATSDLPAGTQNNEQFF. Written as DNA, the CDR3 is TGTGCCACCAGTGATTTGCCCGCCGGGACACAAAACAATGAGCAGTTCTTC.

This clonotype came up a few times. The chain combines TRBV9 with TRBJ2-3; D not certain. Germline V gene data show CDR1 as SGDLS and CDR2 as YYNGEE. The ends were cut back, 0 bases at V and 6 bases at J, with 11 bases in the middle. The CDR3 length is 14 residues. CDR3 nucleotides: TGTGCCAGCAGCGTAGAGGAATTTGGGGATACGCAGTATTTT. Its translation is CASSVEEFGDTQYF. Complete variable domain (other parts from reference TRBV9 and TRBJ2-3): DSGVTQTPKHLITATGQRVTLRCSPRSGDLSVYWYQQSLDQGLQFLIQYYNGEERAKGNILERFSAQQFPDLHSELNLSSLELGDSALYFCASSVEEFGDTQYFGPGTRLTVL.

J is TRBJ1-1 and V is TRBV3-1, with D unclear. V dropped 3 bases and J dropped 1 base, with 6 bases sitting between them. The CDR3 has 13 amino acids. Germline CDR1 LGHDT, CDR2 YNNKEL (reference sequence). The CDR3 region has the DNA TGTGCCAGCAGCCAGATGGGGAACACTGAAGCTTTCTTT. Translated: CASSQMGNTEAFF. Using reference TRBV3-1 and TRBJ1-1 for the parts outside the CDR3, the full variable domain is DTAVSQTPKYLVTQMGNDKSIKCEQNLGHDTMYWYKQDSKKFLKIMFSYNNKELIINETVPNRFSPKSPDKAHLNLHINSLELGDSAVYFCASSQMGNTEAFFGQGTRLTVV.

This clonotype was seen just once. V is TRBV7-8 and J is TRBJ2-3; 7 nucleotides agree with TRBD2. V shed 5 bases and J 4 bases; nucleotides not matched to a gene: 9. CDR3 size: 15 residues. Germline V gene data show CDR1 as SGHVS and CDR2 as FQNEAQ. The DNA of the CDR3 is TGTGCCAGCAGCCAGATGGGGGGGGTTGCAGATACGCAGTATTTT. It translates to CASSQMGGVADTQYF.

This chain uses TRBV5-1 with TRBJ2-1, with a possible D match to TRBD1 (6 bases). The length of the CDR3 is 14 residues. Germline V gives CDR1 SGHRS, CDR2 YFSETQ. V was clipped by 0 bases and J by 8 bases, with 12 bases between them. In DNA form, the CDR3 reads TGCGCCAGCAGCTTGGGAGCAGGGGCATATGAGCAGTTCTTC. Encoded protein: CASSLGAGAYEQFF.

This clonotype was seen more than once but under ten times. This chain connects TRBV12-3 or TRBV12-4 to TRBJ1-6; TRBD1 is a possible D gene (5 bases). The CDR3 runs to 14 residues. The V end was cut by 5 bases, the J end by 6 bases, with 11 bases between. The CDR3 spells CASSPMGGNSPLHF. The CDR3, as DNA: TGTGCCAGCAGTCCGATGGGGGGTAATTCACCCCTCCACTTT.

This clonotype appeared a few times. This chain links TRBV5-6 with TRBJ2-3; 13 nucleotides align to TRBD2. Germline V gene lookup returns CDR1 SGHDT and CDR2 YYEEEE. The CDR3 extends over 13 amino acids. Trimming took 7 bases from V and 7 from J; bases not matched to a gene: 3. Here the CDR3 DNA reads TGTGCCAGCGGGACTAGCGGGGATTATACGCAGTATTTT. As protein: CASGTSGDYTQYF.

This clonotype was counted ten times or more. The rearrangement joins TRBV3-1 to TRBJ1-5; D call uncertain. The CDR3 spans 17 residues. V dropped 2 bases and J dropped 2 bases, with 16 bases sitting between them. The germline V gene encodes CDR1 LGHDT and CDR2 YNNKEL (reference sequence). CDR3 loop: CASSQNLGSLGNQPQHF. CDR3 in DNA: TGTGCCAGCAGCCAAAATCTCGGATCCCTGGGCAATCAGCCCCAGCATTTT.